One and the same sample provided the 10 T cell receptor beta chains below, sequenced in a study of early T cells in non-severe SARS-CoV-2 infection. TCRdb itself ran the 5' RACE reads through MiXCR, one entry per CDR3 protein. This table holds about 30,000 distinct CDR3 sequences, 3.5% to 5.5% found once. Here the sequenced sample was whole blood, taken at baseline. Every receptor here comes from an adult who was a healthcare worker with PCR-confirmed SARS-CoV-2 infection or an uninfected control (not recorded which).

There are many counts of this clonotype. J is TRBJ2-5 and V is TRBV3-1; the match to TRBD2 covers 10 bases. V lost 4 bases, J lost 2 bases, and 4 bases stayed unmatched. The CDR3 extends over 15 amino acids. CDR1 is LGHDT, CDR2 YNNKEL, per germline (reference sequence). Here the CDR3 DNA reads TGTGCCAGCAGCCCCCGACTAGCGGGTCAAGAGACCCAGTACTTC. It translates to CASSPRLAGQETQYF.

This clonotype was picked up many times. The chain's CDR3 is CASSQGSRHESGSGSFF. The CDR3 bases are TGCGCCAGCAGCCAAGGGAGCCGGCACGAATCGGGGAGTGGGTCTTTCTTT. This chain connects TRBV4-1 to TRBJ1-1, with D unclear. The V end lost 1 base, the J end lost 12 bases, and 27 bases lay between the germline ends. The germline V gene has CDR1 MGHRA and CDR2 YSYEKL. The CDR3 consists of 17 residues.

This clonotype appeared many times. The rearrangement uses TRBV6-5 and TRBJ1-1, with 7 positions matching TRBD1. Losses at the gene ends were 2 bases for V and 1 base for J; bases not matched to a gene: 7. Germline CDR1 is MNHEY and CDR2 is SVGAGI. The length of the CDR3 is 16 residues. The CDR3 region is CASSYRTGARNTEAFF. CDR3 sequence (DNA): TGTGCCAGCAGTTACCGTACAGGGGCCCGGAACACTGAAGCTTTCTTT.

This clonotype appeared a few times. V gene TRBV5-1 combines with J gene TRBJ2-3; possibly TRBD2 for D (6 bases). The germline V and J ends were trimmed by 6 bases and 2 bases, with 13 bases remaining between them. CDR1 is SGHRS, CDR2 YFSETQ, per germline. The CDR3 covers 14 residues. CDR3 in amino acids: CASTRESTTDTQYF. Written as DNA, the CDR3 is TGCGCCAGCACTCGGGAGTCAACCACAGATACGCAGTATTTT.

This clonotype was seen only a few times. One base away lies a much larger clone, so this may be a sequencing read error. The rearrangement joins TRBV4-2 to TRBJ1-2; D is ambiguous. This CDR3 has 13 residues. CDR1 and CDR2 (germline): LGHNA, YNFKEQ. CDR3 loop: CVSSQDGPNGYTF. The DNA for the CDR3 is TGTGTCAGCAGCCAAGATGGGCCTAATGGCTACACCTTC.

This clonotype was seen repeatedly, ten times or more. This sequence joins TRBV20-1 and TRBJ2-7; a possible D gene is TRBD2 (7 bases). CDR1 and CDR2 from the germline V gene are DFQATT and SNEGSKA (reference sequence). CDR3 length equals 13 residues. Trimming removed 6 bases from V and 5 bases from J, with 17 bases in between. Here the CDR3 reads CSANGGAGDEQYF. The CDR3 nucleotides are TGCAGTGCAAATGGGGGGGCAGGGGACGAGCAGTACTTC.

This clonotype occurred a few times. A much bigger clone sits one base away, suggesting this may be a read error. V is TRBV7-9 and J is TRBJ2-3; possibly TRBD2 for D (5 bases). Germline CDR1 reads SEHNR; CDR2 reads FQNEAQ (reference sequence). The CDR3 extends over 15 amino acids. The V and J ends lost 5 bases and 6 bases respectively, with 18 bases between them. The CDR3 DNA follows: TGTGCCAGCAGCCCCCCATTCGGGGTAGGCGATACGCAGTATTTT. This gives the protein CASSPPFGVGDTQYF.

On this clonotype itself: A much larger clone differs by one base, so this may be a read error. The chain is built from TRBV11-2 and TRBJ2-7; D gene uncertain. Germline values: CDR1 SGHAT, CDR2 FQNNGV. The CDR3 totals 12 residues. The CDR3 spells CTSSLDRFEQYF. The CDR3 coding sequence is TGTACCAGCAGCTTAGATCGTTTTGAGCAGTACTTC.

There are many counts of this clonotype. The chain uses TRBV7-8 and TRBJ2-7; D is undetermined. The CDR3 length is 14 residues. The V gene's germline CDR1 is SGHVS and CDR2 FQNEAQ. V dropped 3 bases and J dropped 5 bases, with 14 bases sitting between them. In nucleotides, the CDR3 is TGTGCCAGCAGCTTCTCCCGCCCATTCGACGAGCAGTACTTC. It is translated as CASSFSRPFDEQYF.

This clonotype was detected ten times or more. The chain uses TRBV20-1 and TRBJ2-7; D may be TRBD1 (5 bases). V was shortened by 4 bases and J by 5 bases, with 18 bases between the two germline ends. Germline CDR1 is DFQATT and CDR2 is SNEGSKA (reference sequence). The CDR3 consists of 14 residues. For the CDR3, the DNA is TGCAGTGCTACCCCCCTCAGGGAATACAACGAGCAGTACTTC. Protein sequence: CSATPLREYNEQYF.